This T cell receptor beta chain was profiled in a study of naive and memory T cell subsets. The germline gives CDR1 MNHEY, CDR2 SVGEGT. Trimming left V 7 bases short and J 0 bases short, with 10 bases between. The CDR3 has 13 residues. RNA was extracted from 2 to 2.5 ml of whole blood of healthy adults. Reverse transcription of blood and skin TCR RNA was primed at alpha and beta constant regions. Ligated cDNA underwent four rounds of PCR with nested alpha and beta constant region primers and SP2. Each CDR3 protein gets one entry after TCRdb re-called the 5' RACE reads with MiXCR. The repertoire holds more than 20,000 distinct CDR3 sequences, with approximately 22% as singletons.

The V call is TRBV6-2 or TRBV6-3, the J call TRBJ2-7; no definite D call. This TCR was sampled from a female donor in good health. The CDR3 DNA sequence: TGTGCCAGCAACTTCAGGAGCTCCTACGAGCAGTACTTC. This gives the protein CASNFRSSYEQYF.